The 8 T cell receptor beta chains below all came from one sample that was sequenced in a study of technical replicates of blood from several donors. Sequencing was performed with immunoSEQ multiplex PCR; in TCRdb, only in-frame clones are kept and a portion is missing. The sample has tens of thousands of clones; about 96% are singletons. Sequenced input: T cells isolated from PBMCs. Receptor source: a human donor in good health.

The chain is built from TRBV28 and TRBJ1-2; possibly TRBD1 for D (6 bases). V was cut by 8 bases and J by 4 bases, with 23 bases left in between. The germline CDR1 and CDR2 sequences are MDHEN and SYDVKM. The length of the CDR3 is 16 residues. Written as DNA, the CDR3 is TGTGCCAGCTCGTCTATTCGGACAGTCTACACCTATGGCTACACCTTC. Amino acids: CASSSIRTVYTYGYTF.

The rearrangement links TRBV29-1 to TRBJ2-3, with 8 bases fitting TRBD2. CDR3 length: 16 amino acids. Germline loops: CDR1 SQVTM, CDR2 ANQGSEA. V dropped 1 base and J dropped 4; count of bases not matched to a gene: 10. The CDR3: CSVEAQREFGADTQYF. In DNA, the CDR3 is TGCAGCGTTGAAGCCCAGCGGGAGTTTGGGGCAGATACGCAGTATTTT.

This clone was found once. The rearrangement links TRBV6-1 to TRBJ2-1; D remains unclear. This CDR3 contains 16 residues. Trimming took 3 bases from V and 6 from J, leaving 18 bases between them. CDR1 MNHNS and CDR2 SASEGT come from the germline V gene. In DNA form, the CDR3 reads TGTGCCAGCAGTGACCCGCCGAGAGGTTTCGTCAATGAGCAGTTCTTC. Protein: CASSDPPRGFVNEQFF.

V and J are TRBV7-8 and TRBJ2-1; D gene ambiguous. Between the trimmed V and J ends, which lost 4 bases and 5 bases, there was a span of 15 bases. The germline V gene has CDR1 SGHVS and CDR2 FQNEAQ. The CDR3 sequence is 15 residues long. CDR3 sequence: CASSSRGAEHNEQFF. The DNA for the CDR3 is TGTGCCAGCAGCTCTAGAGGTGCGGAACACAATGAGCAGTTCTTC. Using reference TRBV7-8 and TRBJ2-1 for the parts outside the CDR3, the full variable domain is GAGVSQSPRYKVAKRGQDVALRCDPISGHVSLFWYQQALGQGPEFLTYFQNEAQLDKSGLPSDRFFAERPEGSVSTLKIQRTQQEDSAVYLCASSSRGAEHNEQFFGPGTRLTVL.

This rearrangement joins TRBV7-3 to TRBJ1-1; D is undetermined. Trimming stripped 2 bases from V and 2 bases from J, with 15 bases between. The CDR3 sequence is 16 residues long. Germline V gene data show CDR1 as SGHTA and CDR2 as FQGTGA. The CDR3 coding sequence is TGTGCCAGCAGCTTAGGTCCCCCCGGAGTAAACACTGAAGCTTTCTTT. Encoded protein: CASSLGPPGVNTEAFF.

The chain links TRBV7-9 to TRBJ1-2, with D possibly matching TRBD1 (6 bases). The CDR3 extends over 14 amino acids. Germline V gives CDR1 SEHNR, CDR2 FQNEAQ (reference sequence). Deletions cut 5 bases from V and 0 bases from J, with 10 bases between. The CDR3 loop is CASSPPGANYGYTF. CDR3 in DNA: TGTGCCAGCAGCCCCCCAGGGGCTAACTATGGCTACACCTTC. Drawing the rest from reference TRBV7-9 and TRBJ1-2, the complete variable domain is DTGVSQNPRHKITKRGQNVTFRCDPISEHNRLYWYRQTLGQGPEFLTYFQNEAQLEKSRLLSDRFSAERPKGSFSTLEIQRTEQGDSAMYLCASSPPGANYGYTFGSGTRLTVV.

The rearrangement links TRBV7-2 to TRBJ2-2; 7 positions match TRBD1. V trimming: 1 base; J trimming: 4 bases; junction bases outside the gene matches: 3. Germline V gene lookup returns CDR1 SGHTA and CDR2 FQGNSA. The CDR3 consists of 15 residues. CDR3 DNA: TGTGCCAGCAGCTTAGGAGACAGGGCCACCGGGGAGCTGTTTTTT. Translation gives CASSLGDRATGELFF.

The chain uses TRBV7-9 and TRBJ2-5; D gene ambiguous. Germline CDR1 and CDR2: SEHNR and FQNEAQ (reference sequence). This CDR3 region has 11 residues. Deletions cut 3 bases from V and 11 bases from J, with 10 bases between. CDR3 DNA: TGTGCCAGCAGCTTTAGCACACCGCAGTACTTC. Its translation is CASSFSTPQYF.